This is a list of T cell receptor beta chains from one sample in a study of T cell responses to AZD1222 COVID-19 vaccine. Some clones are missing from TCRdb's copy, which holds only in-frame ones; the method was immunoSEQ multiplex PCR. This sample yields 190,000 or so clones, of which approximately 91% are seen a single time; 3.4% belongs to the top ten. The sample here was peripheral blood, taken 28 days after the second AZD1222 dose. These TCRs come from an adult who received the AZD1222 COVID-19 vaccine. The CDR3 runs from the conserved cysteine through the conserved F or W.

cdr3_aa v_call cdr3_length
CASSRTGQNTEAFF TRBV18 14
CASSSPGGVGVGEQFF TRBV5-1 16
CASSIDQAVRTGELFF TRBV19 16
CASSGEGWDYGYTF TRBV19 14
CASTLMGAGNSPLHF TRBV25-1 15
CASSRDRGRETQYF TRBV18 14
CASSQEGYLEAFF TRBV5-1 13
CASTDLQGMNTEAFF TRBV7-8 15
CASSWSGGRYGYTF TRBV5-4 14
CASSRGSETREQFF TRBV4-2 14
CSASGTATNEKLFF TRBV20-1 14
CASSPWDRANQPQHF TRBV5-5 15
CASRLVSGTSGRGEQYF TRBV12-2 17
CASSTRLAGTDTQYF TRBV4-2 15
CASSQELGGASPKPLHF TRBV3-1/TRBV3-2 17
CASSQGPFPNNEQFF TRBV3-1/TRBV3-2 15
CASSVGGYEQYF TRBV12-3/TRBV12-4 12
CASSSDRGAHEQYF TRBV28 14
CASSLGGKPYEQYF TRBV28 14
CASSLHQGTGELFF TRBV7-7 14
CASSVGTIETQYF TRBV9 13
CASSPGTRIYEQYF TRBV28 14
CASSLGREPYNEQFF TRBV7-3 15
CASSLIGTTYNEKLFF TRBV28 16
CSVVAPTEAFF TRBV29-1 11
CASSRTVNTEAFF TRBV2 13
CASSLLRTGDEQFF TRBV11-2 14
CASSLDPSGSGETQYF TRBV5-4 16
CASSSLAGLEKNIQYF TRBV7-8 16
CAWNPDSSGNTIYF TRBV30 14
CATSDTGTQFNQPQHF TRBV24-1 16
CASSEEGGALNSPLHF TRBV28 16
CASSHDHSYEQYF TRBV5-1 13
CASTLTGYNQPQHF TRBV28 14
CASSQDPVAGGPNNEQFF TRBV3-1/TRBV3-2 18
CASKGTGELFF TRBV10-2 11
CASSQLGTPSHEQYF TRBV6-2/TRBV6-3 15
CASSGTNTEAFF TRBV9 12
CASSQGHTGTDAWELFF TRBV3-1/TRBV3-2 17
CASSVGQGGNEQFF TRBV9 14
CASSQRYFEKLFF TRBV6-5 13
CASSPDTGVGSPLHF TRBV7-2 15
CASSLEKTVDSHGYTF TRBV28 16
CASSKGLGQGYSSNQPQHF TRBV21-1 19
CATSRVGDSPLHF TRBV15 13
CASSYSLSGANVLTF TRBV6-2/TRBV6-3 15
CSVLPDSEEKLFF TRBV29-1 13
CASSEGQGAPGYTF TRBV6-1 14
CASASTAGNEKLFF TRBV5-1 14
CAWSVGTGSYEQYF TRBV30 14
CASSYEPAHDEQFF TRBV6-2/TRBV6-3 14
CASSGFLGTGDNEKLFF TRBV9 17
CASSLYNQPQHF TRBV28 12